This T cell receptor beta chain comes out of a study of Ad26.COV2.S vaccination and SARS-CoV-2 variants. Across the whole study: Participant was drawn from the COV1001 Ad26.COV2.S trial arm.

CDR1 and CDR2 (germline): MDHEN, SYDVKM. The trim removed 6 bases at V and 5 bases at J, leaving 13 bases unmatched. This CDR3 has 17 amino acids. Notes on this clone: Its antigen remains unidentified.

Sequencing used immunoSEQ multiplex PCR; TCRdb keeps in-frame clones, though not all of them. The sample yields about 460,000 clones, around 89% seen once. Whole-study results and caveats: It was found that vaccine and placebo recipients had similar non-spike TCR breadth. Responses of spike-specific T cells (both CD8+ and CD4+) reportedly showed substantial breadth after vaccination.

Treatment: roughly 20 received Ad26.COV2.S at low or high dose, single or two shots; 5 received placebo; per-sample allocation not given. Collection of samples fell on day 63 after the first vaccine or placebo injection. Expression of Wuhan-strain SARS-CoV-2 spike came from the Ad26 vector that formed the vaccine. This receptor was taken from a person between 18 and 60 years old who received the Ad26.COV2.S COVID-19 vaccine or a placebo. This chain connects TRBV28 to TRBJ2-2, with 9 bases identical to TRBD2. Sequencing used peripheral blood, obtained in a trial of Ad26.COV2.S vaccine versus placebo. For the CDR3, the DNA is TGTGCCAGCAGGGCCGCTTACATAGCGGGAGTTACCGGGGAGCTGTTTTTT. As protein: CASRAAYIAGVTGELFF.